This T cell receptor (beta chain) was recorded in a study of cytomegalovirus exposure and HLA in healthy donors. Notes on the study in general: The study recorded about 150 TCR beta chains that were cytomegalovirus-associated.

V lost 5 bases and J lost 2, with 9 bases in between. Germline CDR1 is MNHEY and CDR2 is SVGAGI. This CDR3 is 14 amino acids long. PCR used 60 Vbeta primers and 13 Jbeta primers. Assay: immunoSEQ multiplex PCR; the TCRdb copy retains only in-frame clones and omits some. The sample carries about 82,000 clones, roughly four fifths recorded once. About this clone: The antigen is unknown.

The receptor comes from a human donor in good health. Sequencing used PBMCs. The chain recombines TRBV6-5 with TRBJ1-4; tentatively, D is TRBD1 (6 bases). CDR3: CASSEGGTNEKLFF. The DNA of the CDR3 is TGTGCCAGCAGTGAGGGGGGGACTAATGAAAAACTGTTTTTT.